The clone carrying this T cell receptor (beta chain) was detected only a few times. What it recognizes is unknown. The data belong to a study of regulatory T cells in long-lasting Graves disease. Study-wide points: Those with persistent Graves' had less TCR diversity than newly diagnosed patients. Persistent patients shared more public clonotypes (around 3,000) than new patients (approximately 1,000).

Time point here: newly diagnosed GD, antithyroid drugs for less than 3 months. Following extraction of RNA from PBMCs, that RNA was used to make the TCR library. Investigators prepared the TCR beta libraries by applying iRepertoire HTBI primers and Arm-PCR of CDR3 regions. TCRdb redid the calling of the multiplex PCR reads with MiXCR, one entry per CDR3 protein. Of about 470,000 distinct CDR3 sequences listed, under 15% were seen once; the top ten hold approximately 16%. The CDR3 is 13 residues long. V was pared by 1 base and J by 4 bases, with 10 bases between. Germline values: CDR1 GTSNPN, CDR2 SVGIG (reference sequence). This same sample was also part of a study on T cells in Graves' hyperthyroidism and ophthalmopathy. As that study records: The HTBI primer set drove a first-round RT-PCR of the TCR CDR3. In blood, most of the thyroid clonotypes expanded above 0.001 were also present.

The V call is TRBV30, the J call TRBJ1-2; D remains unclear. The TCR sequence derives from a young woman with Graves disease. Sequences were derived from peripheral blood mononuclear cells (PBMCs), sampled at new diagnosis, from a patient treated with antithyroid drugs. CDR3 region: CAWSARNSYGYTF. In nucleotides, the CDR3 is TGTGCCTGGAGTGCTAGGAATAGCTATGGCTACACCTTC.